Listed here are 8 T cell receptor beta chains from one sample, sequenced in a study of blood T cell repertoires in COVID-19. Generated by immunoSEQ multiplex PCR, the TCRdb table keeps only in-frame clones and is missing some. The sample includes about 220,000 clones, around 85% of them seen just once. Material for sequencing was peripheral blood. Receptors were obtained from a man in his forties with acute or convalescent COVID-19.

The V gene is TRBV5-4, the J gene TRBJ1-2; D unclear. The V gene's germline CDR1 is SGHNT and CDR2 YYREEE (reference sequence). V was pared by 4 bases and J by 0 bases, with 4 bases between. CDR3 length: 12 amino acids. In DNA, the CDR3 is TGTGCCAGCAGCGGAGCTAACTATGGCTACACCTTC. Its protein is CASSGANYGYTF.

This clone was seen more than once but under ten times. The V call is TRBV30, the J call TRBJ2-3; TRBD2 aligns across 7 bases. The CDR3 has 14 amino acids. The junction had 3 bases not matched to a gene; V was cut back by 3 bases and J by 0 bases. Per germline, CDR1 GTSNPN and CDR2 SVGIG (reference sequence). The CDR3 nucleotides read TGTGCCTGGAGGCGGGGAGGGAGCACAGATACGCAGTATTTT. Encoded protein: CAWRRGGSTDTQYF.

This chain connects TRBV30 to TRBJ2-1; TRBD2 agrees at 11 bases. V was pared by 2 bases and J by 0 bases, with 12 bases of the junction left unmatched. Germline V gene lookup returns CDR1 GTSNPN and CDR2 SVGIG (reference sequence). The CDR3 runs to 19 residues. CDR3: CAWSPLRTSGRYSYNEQFF. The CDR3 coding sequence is TGTGCCTGGAGTCCCCTTCGGACTAGCGGGCGTTACTCCTACAATGAGCAGTTCTTC. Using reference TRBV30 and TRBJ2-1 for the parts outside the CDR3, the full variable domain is SQTIHQWPATLVQPVGSPLSLECTVEGTSNPNLYWYRQAAGRGLQLLFYSVGIGQISSEVPQNLSASRPQDRQFILSSKKLLLSDSGFYLCAWSPLRTSGRYSYNEQFFGPGTRLTVL.

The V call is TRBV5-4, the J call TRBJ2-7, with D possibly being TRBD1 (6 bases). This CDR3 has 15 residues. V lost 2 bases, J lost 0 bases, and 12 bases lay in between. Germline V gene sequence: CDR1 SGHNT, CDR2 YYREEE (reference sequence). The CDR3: CASSFGTLSSYEQYF. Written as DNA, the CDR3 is TGTGCCAGCAGCTTCGGGACACTGAGCTCCTACGAGCAGTACTTC.

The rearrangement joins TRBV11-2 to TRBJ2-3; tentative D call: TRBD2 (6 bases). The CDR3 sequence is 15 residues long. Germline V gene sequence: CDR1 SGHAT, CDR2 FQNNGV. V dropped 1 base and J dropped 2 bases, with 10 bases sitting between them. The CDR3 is CASSLVAGFTDTQYF. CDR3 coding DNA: TGTGCCAGCAGCTTAGTGGCGGGGTTCACAGATACGCAGTATTTT.

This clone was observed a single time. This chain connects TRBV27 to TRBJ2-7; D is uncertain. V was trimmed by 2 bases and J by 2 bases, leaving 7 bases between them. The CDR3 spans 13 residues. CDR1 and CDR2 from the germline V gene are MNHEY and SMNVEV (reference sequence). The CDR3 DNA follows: TGTGCCAGCAGTTTACGCGGTACCTACGAGCAGTACTTC. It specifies CASSLRGTYEQYF.

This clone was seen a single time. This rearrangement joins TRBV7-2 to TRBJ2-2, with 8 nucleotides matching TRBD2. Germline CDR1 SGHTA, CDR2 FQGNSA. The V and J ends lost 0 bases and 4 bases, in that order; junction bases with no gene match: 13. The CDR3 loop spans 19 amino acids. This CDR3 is CASSLATVGLAGGTGELFF. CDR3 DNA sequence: TGTGCCAGCAGCTTAGCAACTGTAGGGCTAGCGGGTGGCACCGGGGAGCTGTTTTTT.

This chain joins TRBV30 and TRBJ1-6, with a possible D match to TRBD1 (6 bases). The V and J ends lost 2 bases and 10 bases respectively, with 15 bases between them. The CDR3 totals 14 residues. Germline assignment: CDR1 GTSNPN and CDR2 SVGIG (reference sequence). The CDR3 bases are TGTGCCTGGAGTACAGGGAACATCGGATCACCCCTCCACTTT. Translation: CAWSTGNIGSPLHF.